One sample yielded the 5 T cell receptor beta chains listed below, sequenced in a study of blood T cell repertoires in COVID-19. TCRdb's table, derived via immunoSEQ multiplex PCR, lists solely in-frame clones and lacks some. Here the sample spans 100,000 to 150,000 clones, around 83% being singletons. The sequenced material came from peripheral blood. The receptors were gathered from a woman of 80 years or more with COVID-19, enrolled during active disease.

This clone showed up just a few times. V gene TRBV7-9 combines with J gene TRBJ1-1, with D tentatively TRBD1 (6 bases). Deletions cut 4 bases from V and 3 bases from J, with 12 bases between. CDR3 size: 14 residues. Germline lookup yields CDR1 SEHNR and CDR2 FQNEAQ (reference sequence). The CDR3 is CASSYDRMDTEAFF. The CDR3 DNA reads TGTGCCAGCAGCTATGACAGGATGGACACTGAAGCTTTCTTT. The whole variable domain, remainder taken from reference TRBV7-9 and TRBJ1-1, is DTGVSQNPRHKITKRGQNVTFRCDPISEHNRLYWYRQTLGQGPEFLTYFQNEAQLEKSRLLSDRFSAERPKGSFSTLEIQRTEQGDSAMYLCASSYDRMDTEAFFGQGTRLTVV.

Here the CDR3 DNA reads TGTGCCAGCAGTTACCCGAGGGTGGGAGGAAGGGGAACGCAGTATTTT. Residues: CASSYPRVGGRGTQYF. The V call is TRBV6-5, the J call TRBJ2-3; perhaps TRBD2 as D (6 bases). Germline CDR1 reads MNHEY; CDR2 reads SVGAGI. This CDR3 is 16 amino acids long. V was trimmed by 2 bases and J by 9 bases, leaving 21 bases between them.

The chain is built from TRBV3-1 (or the pseudogene TRBV3-2) and TRBJ2-2; 9 bases fit TRBD1. CDR3 length: 16 amino acids. J lost 1 base, V lost 4 bases, and 4 bases had no gene match. CDR1 and CDR2 from the germline V gene are LGHDT and YNNKEL (reference sequence). Written as DNA, the CDR3 is TGTGCCAGCAGCCTCACGGACAGGGGGAACACCGGGGAGCTGTTTTTT. It yields the protein CASSLTDRGNTGELFF.

DNA for the CDR3: TGTGCCAGCACTCTCCAGGGTATACATACGCAGTATTTT. Translated: CASTLQGIHTQYF. The V gene is TRBV21-1, the J gene TRBJ2-3; TRBD1, the table's D call, was not compared with the DNA. TRBV21-1 is a pseudogene locus. The CDR3 length is 13 residues.

The V gene is TRBV29-1, the J gene TRBJ1-1, with 7 bases fitting TRBD1. Germline CDR1 SQVTM, CDR2 ANQGSEA. The V segment lost 7 bases and the J segment 4 bases; nucleotides outside the gene matches: 6. The CDR3 sequence is 12 residues long. The CDR3 loop reads CSARQGSTEAFF. The CDR3 nucleotides read TGCAGCGCCAGACAGGGAAGCACTGAAGCTTTCTTT.